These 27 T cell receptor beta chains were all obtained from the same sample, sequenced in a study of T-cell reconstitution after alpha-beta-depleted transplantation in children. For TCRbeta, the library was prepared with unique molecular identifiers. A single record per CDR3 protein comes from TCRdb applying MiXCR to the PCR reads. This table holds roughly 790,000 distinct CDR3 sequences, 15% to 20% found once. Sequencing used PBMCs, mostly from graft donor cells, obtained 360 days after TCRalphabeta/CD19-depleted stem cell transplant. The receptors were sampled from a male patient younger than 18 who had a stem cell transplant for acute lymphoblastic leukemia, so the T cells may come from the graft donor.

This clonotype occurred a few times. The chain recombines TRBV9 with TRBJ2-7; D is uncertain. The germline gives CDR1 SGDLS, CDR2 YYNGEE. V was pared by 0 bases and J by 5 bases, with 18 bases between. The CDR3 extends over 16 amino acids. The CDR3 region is CASSVGNQYLDHEQYF. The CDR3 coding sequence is TGTGCCAGCAGCGTAGGCAACCAGTACTTGGACCACGAGCAGTACTTC.

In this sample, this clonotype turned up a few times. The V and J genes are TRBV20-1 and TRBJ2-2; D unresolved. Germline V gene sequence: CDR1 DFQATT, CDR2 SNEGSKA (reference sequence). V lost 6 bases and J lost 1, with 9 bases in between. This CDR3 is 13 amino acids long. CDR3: CSAPVVNTGELFF. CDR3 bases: TGCAGTGCCCCAGTGGTGAACACCGGGGAGCTGTTTTTT.

The DNA for the CDR3 is TGTGCCAGCTCACCACGAATACTAGCAGGGGCCTACAATGAGCAGTTCTTC. This translates into CASSPRILAGAYNEQFF. The chain joins TRBV18 to TRBJ2-1, with D perhaps TRBD1 or TRBD2 (6 bases each). The CDR3 extends over 17 amino acids. The germline V gene has CDR1 KGHSH and CDR2 LQKENI. The ends were cut back, 1 base at V and 2 bases at J, with 15 bases in the middle. The full variable domain, completed using reference TRBV18 and TRBJ2-1, is NAGVMQNPRHLVRRRGQEARLRCSPMKGHSHVYWYRQLPEEGLKFMVYLQKENIIDESGMPKERFSAEFPKEGPSILRIQQVVRGDSAAYFCASSPRILAGAYNEQFFGPGTRLTVL.

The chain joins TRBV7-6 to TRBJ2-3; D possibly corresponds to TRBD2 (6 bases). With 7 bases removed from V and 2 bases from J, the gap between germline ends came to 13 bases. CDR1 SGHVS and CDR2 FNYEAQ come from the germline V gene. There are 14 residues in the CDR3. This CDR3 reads CASKRAGPTDTQYF. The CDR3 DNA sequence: TGTGCCAGCAAGCGGGCTGGCCCCACAGATACGCAGTATTTT.

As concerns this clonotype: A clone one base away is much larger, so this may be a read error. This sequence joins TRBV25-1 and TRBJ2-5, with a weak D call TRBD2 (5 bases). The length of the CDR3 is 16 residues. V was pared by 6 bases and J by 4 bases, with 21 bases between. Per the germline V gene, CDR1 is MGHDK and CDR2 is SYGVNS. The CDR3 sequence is CASRDRLVGVGETQYF. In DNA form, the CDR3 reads TGTGCCAGCAGAGATCGGCTAGTGGGAGTGGGAGAGACCCAGTACTTC.

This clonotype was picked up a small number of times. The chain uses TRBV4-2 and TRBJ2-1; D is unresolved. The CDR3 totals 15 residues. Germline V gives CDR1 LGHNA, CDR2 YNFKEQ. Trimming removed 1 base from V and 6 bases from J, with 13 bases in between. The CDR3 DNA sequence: TGTGCCAGCAGCCAAGTCGCCCCGGCTATCAATGAGCAGTTCTTC. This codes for CASSQVAPAINEQFF.

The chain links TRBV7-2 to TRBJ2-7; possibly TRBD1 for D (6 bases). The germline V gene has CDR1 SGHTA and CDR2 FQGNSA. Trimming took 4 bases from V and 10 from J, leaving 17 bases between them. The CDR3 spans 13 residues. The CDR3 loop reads CASSWGLTGQQYF. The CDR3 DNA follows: TGTGCCAGCAGCTGGGGTTTAACAGGGCAACAGTACTTC.

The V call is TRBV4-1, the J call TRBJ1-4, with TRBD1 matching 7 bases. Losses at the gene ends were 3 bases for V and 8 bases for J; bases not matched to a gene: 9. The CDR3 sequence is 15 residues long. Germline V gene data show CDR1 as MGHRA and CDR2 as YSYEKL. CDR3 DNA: TGCGCCAGCAGCCAGACAGGGACGTTGAAGGAAAAACTGTTTTTT. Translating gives CASSQTGTLKEKLFF.

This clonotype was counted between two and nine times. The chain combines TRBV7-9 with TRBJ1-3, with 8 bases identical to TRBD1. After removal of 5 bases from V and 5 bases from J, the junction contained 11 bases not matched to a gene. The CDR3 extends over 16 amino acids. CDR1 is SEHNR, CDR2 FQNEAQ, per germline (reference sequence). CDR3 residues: CASSLLRDRHRNTIYF. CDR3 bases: TGTGCCAGCAGCCTCCTCCGGGACAGGCACAGAAACACCATATATTTT.

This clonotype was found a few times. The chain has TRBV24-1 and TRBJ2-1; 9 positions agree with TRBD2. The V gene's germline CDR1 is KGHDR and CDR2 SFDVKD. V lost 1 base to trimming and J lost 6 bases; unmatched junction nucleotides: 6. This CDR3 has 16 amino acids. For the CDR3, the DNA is TGTGCCACCAGTGATTTAGGAGCGGGAGGTCTCAATGAGCAGTTCTTC. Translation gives CATSDLGAGGLNEQFF.

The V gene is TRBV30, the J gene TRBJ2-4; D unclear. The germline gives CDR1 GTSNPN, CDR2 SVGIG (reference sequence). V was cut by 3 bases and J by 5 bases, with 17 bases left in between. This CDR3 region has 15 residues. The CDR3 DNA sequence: TGTGCCTGGAGCGCTGGGAATGGGCCCCAAAACATTCAGTACTTC. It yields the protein CAWSAGNGPQNIQYF.

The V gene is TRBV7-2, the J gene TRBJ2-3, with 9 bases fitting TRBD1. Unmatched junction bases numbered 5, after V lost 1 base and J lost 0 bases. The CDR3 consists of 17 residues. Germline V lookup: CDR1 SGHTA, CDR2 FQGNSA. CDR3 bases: TGTGCCAGCAGCTTAGGACAGGGGGTCATCAGCACAGATACGCAGTATTTT. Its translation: CASSLGQGVISTDTQYF.

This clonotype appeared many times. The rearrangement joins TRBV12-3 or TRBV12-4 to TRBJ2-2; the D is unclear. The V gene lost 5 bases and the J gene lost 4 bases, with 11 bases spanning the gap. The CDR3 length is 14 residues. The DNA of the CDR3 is TGTGCCAGCAGTATCGACACGGTCACCGGGGAGCTGTTTTTT. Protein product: CASSIDTVTGELFF.

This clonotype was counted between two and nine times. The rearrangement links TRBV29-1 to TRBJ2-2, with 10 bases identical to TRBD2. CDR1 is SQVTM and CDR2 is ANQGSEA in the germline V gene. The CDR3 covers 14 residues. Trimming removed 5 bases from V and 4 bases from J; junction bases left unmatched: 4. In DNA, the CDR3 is TGCAGCGTTCCTCTAGCGGGAGTCACCGGGGAGCTGTTTTTT. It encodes CSVPLAGVTGELFF.

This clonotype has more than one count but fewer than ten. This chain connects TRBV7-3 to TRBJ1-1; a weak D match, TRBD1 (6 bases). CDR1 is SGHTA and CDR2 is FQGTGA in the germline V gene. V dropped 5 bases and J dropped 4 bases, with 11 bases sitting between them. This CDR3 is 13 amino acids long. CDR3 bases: TGTGCCAGCAGCCGCGACAGGTTCACTGAAGCTTTCTTT. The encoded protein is CASSRDRFTEAFF. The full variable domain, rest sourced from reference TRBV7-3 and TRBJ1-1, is GAGVSQTPSNKVTEKGKYVELRCDPISGHTALYWYRQSLGQGPEFLIYFQGTGAADDSGLPNDRFFAVRPEGSVSTLKIQRTERGDSAVYLCASSRDRFTEAFFGQGTRLTVV.

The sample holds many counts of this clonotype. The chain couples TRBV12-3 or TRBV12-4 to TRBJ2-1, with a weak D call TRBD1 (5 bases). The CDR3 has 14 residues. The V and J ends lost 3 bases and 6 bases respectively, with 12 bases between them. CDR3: CASSFRGHTNEQFF. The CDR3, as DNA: TGTGCCAGCAGTTTCAGAGGACACACCAATGAGCAGTTCTTC.

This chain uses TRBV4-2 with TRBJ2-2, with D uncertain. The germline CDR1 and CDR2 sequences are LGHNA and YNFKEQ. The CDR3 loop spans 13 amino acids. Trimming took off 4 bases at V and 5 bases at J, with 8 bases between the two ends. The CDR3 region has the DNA TGTGCCAGCAGCCTCCTGATTACCGGGGAGCTGTTTTTT. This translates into CASSLLITGELFF.

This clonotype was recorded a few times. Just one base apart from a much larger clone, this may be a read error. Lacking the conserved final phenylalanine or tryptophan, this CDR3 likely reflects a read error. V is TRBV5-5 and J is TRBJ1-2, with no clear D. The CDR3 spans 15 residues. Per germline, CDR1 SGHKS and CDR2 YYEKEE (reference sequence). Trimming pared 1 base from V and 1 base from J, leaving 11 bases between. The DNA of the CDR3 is TGTGCCAGCAGCTTGAGAATTGGTTATAACTATGGCTACACCTCC. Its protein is CASSLRIGYNYGYTS.

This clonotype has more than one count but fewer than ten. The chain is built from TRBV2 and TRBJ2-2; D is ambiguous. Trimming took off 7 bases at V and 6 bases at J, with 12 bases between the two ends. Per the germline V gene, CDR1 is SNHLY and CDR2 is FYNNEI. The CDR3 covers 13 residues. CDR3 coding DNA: TGTGCCAGCACCGTGGTGGGCGCCGGGGAGCTGTTTTTT. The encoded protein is CASTVVGAGELFF.

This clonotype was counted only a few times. The CDR3 DNA is TGTGCCAGCAGCTTAATGGTCGAGCAGTACTTC. Protein: CASSLMVEQYF. V and J are TRBV7-2 and TRBJ2-7; the D is unclear. Trimming removed 2 bases at V and 6 bases at J, with 5 bases between. Germline V gives CDR1 SGHTA, CDR2 FQGNSA. This CDR3 contains 11 residues.

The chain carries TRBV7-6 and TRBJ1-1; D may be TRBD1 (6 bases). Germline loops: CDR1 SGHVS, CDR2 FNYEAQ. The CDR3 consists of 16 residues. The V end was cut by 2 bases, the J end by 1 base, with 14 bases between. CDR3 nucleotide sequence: TGTGCCAGCAGCTTAAAGGTTGTGGGACAGAACACTGAAGCTTTCTTT. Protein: CASSLKVVGQNTEAFF.

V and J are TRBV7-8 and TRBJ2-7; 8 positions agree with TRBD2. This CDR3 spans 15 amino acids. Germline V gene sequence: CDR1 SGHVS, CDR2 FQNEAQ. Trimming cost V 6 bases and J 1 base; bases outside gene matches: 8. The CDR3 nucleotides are TGTGCCAGCAGTAAGACTAGCGTAACGTCCTACGAGCAGTACTTC. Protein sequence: CASSKTSVTSYEQYF. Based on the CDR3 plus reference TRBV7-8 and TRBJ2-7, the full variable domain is GAGVSQSPRYKVAKRGQDVALRCDPISGHVSLFWYQQALGQGPEFLTYFQNEAQLDKSGLPSDRFFAERPEGSVSTLKIQRTQQEDSAVYLCASSKTSVTSYEQYFGPGTRLTVT.

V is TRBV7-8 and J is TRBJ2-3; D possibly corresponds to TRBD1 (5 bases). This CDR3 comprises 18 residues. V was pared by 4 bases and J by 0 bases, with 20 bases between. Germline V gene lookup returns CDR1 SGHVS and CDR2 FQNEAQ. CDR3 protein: CASSSHPLTASSTDTQYF. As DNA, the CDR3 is TGTGCCAGCAGCTCTCACCCCTTGACAGCCTCTAGCACAGATACGCAGTATTTT. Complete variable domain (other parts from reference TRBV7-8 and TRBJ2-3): GAGVSQSPRYKVAKRGQDVALRCDPISGHVSLFWYQQALGQGPEFLTYFQNEAQLDKSGLPSDRFFAERPEGSVSTLKIQRTQQEDSAVYLCASSSHPLTASSTDTQYFGPGTRLTVL.

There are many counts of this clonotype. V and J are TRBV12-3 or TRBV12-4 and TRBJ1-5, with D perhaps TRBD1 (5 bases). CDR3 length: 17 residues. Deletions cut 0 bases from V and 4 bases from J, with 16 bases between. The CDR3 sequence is CASSLAPWGGRNQPQHF. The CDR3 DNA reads TGTGCCAGCAGTTTAGCGCCTTGGGGGGGACGTAATCAGCCCCAGCATTTT.

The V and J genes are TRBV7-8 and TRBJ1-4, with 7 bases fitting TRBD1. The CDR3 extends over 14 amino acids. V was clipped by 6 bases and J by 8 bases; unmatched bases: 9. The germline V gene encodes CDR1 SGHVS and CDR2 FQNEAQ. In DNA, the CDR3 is TGTGCCAGCAGAGGTGTCGGAGGGGGCGAAAAACTGTTTTTT. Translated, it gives CASRGVGGGEKLFF. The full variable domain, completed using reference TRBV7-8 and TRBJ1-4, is GAGVSQSPRYKVAKRGQDVALRCDPISGHVSLFWYQQALGQGPEFLTYFQNEAQLDKSGLPSDRFFAERPEGSVSTLKIQRTQQEDSAVYLCASRGVGGGEKLFFGSGTQLSVL.

The chain's CDR3 is CASRPISEQYF. CDR3 sequence (DNA): TGTGCCAGCAGACCGATATCCGAGCAGTACTTC. The V gene is TRBV2, the J gene TRBJ2-7; D call uncertain. V lost 6 bases and J 6 bases, leaving 9 bases between the germline ends. Per germline, CDR1 SNHLY and CDR2 FYNNEI. This CDR3 contains 11 residues.

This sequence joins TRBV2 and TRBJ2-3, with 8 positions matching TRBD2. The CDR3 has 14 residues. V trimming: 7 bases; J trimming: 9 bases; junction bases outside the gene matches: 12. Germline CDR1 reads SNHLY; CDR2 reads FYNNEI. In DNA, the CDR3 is TGTGCCAGCATCCCGGGACTAGGGAGCAACACGCAGTATTTT. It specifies CASIPGLGSNTQYF. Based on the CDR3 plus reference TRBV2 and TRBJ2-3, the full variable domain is EPEVTQTPSHQVTQMGQEVILRCVPISNHLYFYWYRQILGQKVEFLVSFYNNEISEKSEIFDDQFSVERPDGSNFTLKIRSTKLEDSAMYFCASIPGLGSNTQYFGPGTRLTVL.